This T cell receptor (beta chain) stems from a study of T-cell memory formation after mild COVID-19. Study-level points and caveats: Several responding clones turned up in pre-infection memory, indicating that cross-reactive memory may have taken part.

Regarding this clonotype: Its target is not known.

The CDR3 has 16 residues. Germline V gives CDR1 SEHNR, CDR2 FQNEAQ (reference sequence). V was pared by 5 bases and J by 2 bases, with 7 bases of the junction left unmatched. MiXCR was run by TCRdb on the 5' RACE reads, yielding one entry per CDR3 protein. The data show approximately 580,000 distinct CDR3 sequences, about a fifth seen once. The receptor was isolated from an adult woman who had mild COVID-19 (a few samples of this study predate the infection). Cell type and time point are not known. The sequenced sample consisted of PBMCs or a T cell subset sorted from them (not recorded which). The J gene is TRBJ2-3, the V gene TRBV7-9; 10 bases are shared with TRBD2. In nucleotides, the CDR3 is TGTGCCAGCAGCACGAGCCTAGCGGGAGCCACAGATACGCAGTATTTT. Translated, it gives CASSTSLAGATDTQYF.